This entry concerns a single TCR beta chain. Because it lacks the conserved phenylalanine or tryptophan at the end, this CDR3 is likely a read error. Because the CDR3's place on the DNA is in doubt, the DNA is left out and the CDR3 is given as listed by TCRdb. Termini included, the CDR3 measures 9 amino acids. Germline CDR1 reads MGHRA; CDR2 reads YSYEKL. The data stem from a study of blood T cells in healthy people across ages. No fewer than 5.5 micrograms of total RNA were isolated from every sample. A J-beta primer mix and a sample-barcoded 5' primer were used in a second PCR of roughly 6 to 12 cycles. TCRdb reprocessed the 5' RACE reads via MiXCR and lists one record per CDR3 protein. The data show some 1,000,000 distinct CDR3 sequences, with 20% to 25% seen just once and less than 0.75% held by the top ten. The same sample was also used in a study of T cells of mothers and their children. That work contributes: Over 9.5 million reads per mother and around 3.2 million per child were obtained.

The source is a girl aged 2 to 10 in good health. This chain links TRBV4-1 with TRBJ2-7. The sequencing sample was made of blood. CDR3: CASSPLKPT.